This TCR beta chain was identified in a study of blood T cell repertoires in COVID-19. The germline V gene has CDR1 SGDLS and CDR2 YYNGEE. CDR3 length: 14 residues. After removal of 3 bases from V and 4 bases from J, the junction contained 6 bases not matched to a gene. Produced via immunoSEQ multiplex PCR; TCRdb's table is partial and in-frame only. In the table there are around 380,000 clones, about 89% of which are singletons. The chain combines TRBV9 with TRBJ1-2; TRBD1 matches 7 bases. This sequence originates from a man aged 30-40 years who had recovered from COVID-19. Sequenced: PBMCs or T cells enriched from blood (not recorded which). CDR3 residues: CASSGGRGLYGYTF. The DNA for the CDR3 is TGTGCCAGCAGCGGAGGAAGGGGGCTCTATGGCTACACCTTC.